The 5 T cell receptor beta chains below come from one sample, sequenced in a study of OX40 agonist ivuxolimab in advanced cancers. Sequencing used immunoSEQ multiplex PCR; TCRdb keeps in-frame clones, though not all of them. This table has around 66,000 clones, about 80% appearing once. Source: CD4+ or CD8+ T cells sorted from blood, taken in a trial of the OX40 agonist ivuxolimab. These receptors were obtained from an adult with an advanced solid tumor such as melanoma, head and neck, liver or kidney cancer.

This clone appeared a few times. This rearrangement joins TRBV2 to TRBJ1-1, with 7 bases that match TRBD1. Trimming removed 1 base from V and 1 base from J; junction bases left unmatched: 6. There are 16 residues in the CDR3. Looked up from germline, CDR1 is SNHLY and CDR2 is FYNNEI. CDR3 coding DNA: TGTGCCAGCAGTGAAGGCGGACAGGTGGGGAACACTGAAGCTTTCTTT. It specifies CASSEGGQVGNTEAFF.

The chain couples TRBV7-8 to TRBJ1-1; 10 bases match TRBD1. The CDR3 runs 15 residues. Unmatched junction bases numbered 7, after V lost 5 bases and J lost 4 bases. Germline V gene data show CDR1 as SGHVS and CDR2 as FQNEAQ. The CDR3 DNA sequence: TGTGCCAGCAGCCTAAGACAGGGGGCTAGCACTGAAGCTTTCTTT. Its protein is CASSLRQGASTEAFF.

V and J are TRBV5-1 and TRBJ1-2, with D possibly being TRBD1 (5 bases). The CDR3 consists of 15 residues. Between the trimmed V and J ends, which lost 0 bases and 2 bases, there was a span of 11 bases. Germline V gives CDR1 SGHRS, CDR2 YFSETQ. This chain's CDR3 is CASSLEGVPNYGYTF. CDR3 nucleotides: TGCGCCAGCAGCTTGGAAGGGGTGCCCAACTATGGCTACACCTTC.

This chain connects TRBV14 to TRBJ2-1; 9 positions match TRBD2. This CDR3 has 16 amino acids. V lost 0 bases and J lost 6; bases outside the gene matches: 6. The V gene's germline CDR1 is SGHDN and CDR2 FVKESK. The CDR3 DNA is TGTGCCAGCAGCCAAGATCTTCCAGCGGGGGGCAATGAGCAGTTCTTC. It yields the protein CASSQDLPAGGNEQFF. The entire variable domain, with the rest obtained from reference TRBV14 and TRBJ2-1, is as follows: EAGVTQFPSHSVIEKGQTVTLRCDPISGHDNLYWYRRVMGKEIKFLLHFVKESKQDESGMPNNRFLAERTGGTYSTLKVQPAELEDSGVYFCASSQDLPAGGNEQFFGPGTRLTVL.

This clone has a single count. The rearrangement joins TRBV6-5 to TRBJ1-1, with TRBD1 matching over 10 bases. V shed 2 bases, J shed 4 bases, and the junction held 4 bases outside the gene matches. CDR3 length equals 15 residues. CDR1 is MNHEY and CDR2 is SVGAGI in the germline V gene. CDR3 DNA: TGTGCCAGCAGTTACCCAGGACAGGGGGGCACTGAAGCTTTCTTT. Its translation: CASSYPGQGGTEAFF.